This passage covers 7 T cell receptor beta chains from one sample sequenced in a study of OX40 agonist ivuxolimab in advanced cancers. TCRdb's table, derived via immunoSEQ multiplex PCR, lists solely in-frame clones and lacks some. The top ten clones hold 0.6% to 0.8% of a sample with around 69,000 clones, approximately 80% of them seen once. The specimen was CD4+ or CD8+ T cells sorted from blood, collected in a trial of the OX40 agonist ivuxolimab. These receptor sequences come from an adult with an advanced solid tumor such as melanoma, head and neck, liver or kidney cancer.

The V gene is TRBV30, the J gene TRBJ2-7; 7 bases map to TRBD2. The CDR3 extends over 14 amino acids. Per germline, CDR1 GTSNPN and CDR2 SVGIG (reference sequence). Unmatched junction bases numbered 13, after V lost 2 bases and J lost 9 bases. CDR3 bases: TGTGCCTGGAGTCGGCTAGCGGTGGGTGGGGGGCAGTACTTC. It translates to CAWSRLAVGGGQYF. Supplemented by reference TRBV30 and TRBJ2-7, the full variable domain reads SQTIHQWPATLVQPVGSPLSLECTVEGTSNPNLYWYRQAAGRGLQLLFYSVGIGQISSEVPQNLSASRPQDRQFILSSKKLLLSDSGFYLCAWSRLAVGGGQYFGPGTRLTVT.

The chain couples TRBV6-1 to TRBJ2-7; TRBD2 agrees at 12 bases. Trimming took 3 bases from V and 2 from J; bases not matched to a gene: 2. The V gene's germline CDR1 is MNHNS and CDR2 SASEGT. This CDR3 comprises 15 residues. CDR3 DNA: TGTGCCAGCAGTGAGGCTAGCGGGGGGGCCTACGAGCAGTACTTC. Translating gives CASSEASGGAYEQYF.

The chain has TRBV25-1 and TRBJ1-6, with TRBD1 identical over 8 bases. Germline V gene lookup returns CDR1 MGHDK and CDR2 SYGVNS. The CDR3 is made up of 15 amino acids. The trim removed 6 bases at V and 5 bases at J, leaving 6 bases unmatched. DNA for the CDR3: TGTGCCAGCAGCGTTGCGGACAGGGATAATTCACCCCTCCACTTT. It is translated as CASSVADRDNSPLHF.

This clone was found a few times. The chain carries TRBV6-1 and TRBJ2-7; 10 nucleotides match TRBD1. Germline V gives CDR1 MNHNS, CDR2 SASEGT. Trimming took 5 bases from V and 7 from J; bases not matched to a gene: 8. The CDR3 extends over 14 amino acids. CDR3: CASSSGDRGREQYF. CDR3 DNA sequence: TGTGCCAGCAGTTCGGGCGACAGGGGGCGGGAGCAGTACTTC.

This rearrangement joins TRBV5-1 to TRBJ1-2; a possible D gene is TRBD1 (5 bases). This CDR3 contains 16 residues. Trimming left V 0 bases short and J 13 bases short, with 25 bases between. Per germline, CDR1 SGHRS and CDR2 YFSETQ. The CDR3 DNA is TGCGCCAGCAGCTTGGCCCCGGTTGGGGACGGAGGCCTGGGCACCTTC. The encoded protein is CASSLAPVGDGGLGTF.

The CDR3: CASSIWGVDTGELFF. The DNA for the CDR3 is TGTGCCAGTAGTATTTGGGGGGTAGACACCGGGGAGCTGTTTTTT. The chain recombines TRBV19 with TRBJ2-2, with a tentative D call TRBD2 (6 bases). Deletions cut 3 bases from V and 3 bases from J, with 11 bases between. The CDR3 covers 15 residues. Germline CDR1 and CDR2: LNHDA and SQIVND (reference sequence).

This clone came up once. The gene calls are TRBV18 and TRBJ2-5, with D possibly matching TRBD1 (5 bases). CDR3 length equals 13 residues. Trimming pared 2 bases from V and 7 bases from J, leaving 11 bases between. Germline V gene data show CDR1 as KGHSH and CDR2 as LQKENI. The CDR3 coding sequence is TGTGCCAGCTCACCAGGGGCCGAGGTGACCCAGTACTTC. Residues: CASSPGAEVTQYF.